This T cell receptor (beta chain) emerged from a study of cytomegalovirus exposure and HLA in healthy donors. Background on the study: Earlier sequencing of about 179 million T cells yielded 95 million to 120 million unique TCR beta sequences.

Regarding this clone: Antigen: not known.

The study, taken as a whole, reports: Presence/absence analyses took donor sequencing depth as roughly uniform. The authors later found most CMV-associated TCR beta chains appeared HLA-restricted.

The PCR had 60 Vbeta and 13 Jbeta primers. Data came from immunoSEQ multiplex PCR; TCRdb stores just in-frame clones and leaves some out. This sample has under 200,000 clones, with roughly 70% found just once. The V and J ends lost 6 bases and 3 bases, in that order; junction bases with no gene match: 8. Germline values: CDR1 MNHNS, CDR2 SASEGT. The CDR3 is made up of 15 amino acids. This sequence joins TRBV6-1 and TRBJ2-3, with 8 bases matching TRBD1. The sequencing input was PBMCs. The clonotype originates from a woman aged 45-60 years in good health and CMV-seropositive. CDR3 residues: CASSRTGYWTDTQYF. As DNA, the CDR3 is TGTGCCAGCAGCCGGACAGGGTACTGGACAGATACGCAGTATTTT.